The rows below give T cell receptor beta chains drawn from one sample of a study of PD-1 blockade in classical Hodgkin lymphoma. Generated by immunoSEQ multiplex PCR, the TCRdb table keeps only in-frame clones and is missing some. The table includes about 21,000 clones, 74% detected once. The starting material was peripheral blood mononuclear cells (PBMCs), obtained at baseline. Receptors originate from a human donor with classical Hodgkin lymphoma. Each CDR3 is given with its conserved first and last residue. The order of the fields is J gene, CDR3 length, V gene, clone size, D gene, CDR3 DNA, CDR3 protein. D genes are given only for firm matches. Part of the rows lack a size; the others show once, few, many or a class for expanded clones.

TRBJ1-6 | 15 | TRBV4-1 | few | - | TGCGCCAGCAGCCAAGATCTTCAGGGCGGTTCACCCCTCCACTTT | CASSQDLQGGSPLHF
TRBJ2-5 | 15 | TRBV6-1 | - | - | TGTGCCAGCAGTGGTTCTAGCTACTTCCAAGAGACCCAGTACTTC | CASSGSSYFQETQYF
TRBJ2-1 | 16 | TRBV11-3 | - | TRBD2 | TGTGCCAGCAGCTTAGCCCGGACTAGCGGCTACAATGAGCAGTTCTTC | CASSLARTSGYNEQFF
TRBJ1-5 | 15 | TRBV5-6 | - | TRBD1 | TGTGCCAGCAGCATACAGGGGTTCAGCAATCAGCCCCAGCATTTT | CASSIQGFSNQPQHF
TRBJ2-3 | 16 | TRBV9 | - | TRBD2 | TGTGCCAGCAGCTCCCGACTAGCGGGGGGCCCAGATACGCAGTATTTT | CASSSRLAGGPDTQYF
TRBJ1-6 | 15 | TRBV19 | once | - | TGTGCCAGTAGATTGGAAAGCTCCTATAATTCACCCCTCCACTTT | CASRLESSYNSPLHF
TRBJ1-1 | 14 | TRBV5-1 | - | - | TGCGCCAGCAGCTCACAGTCTATGAACACTGAAGCTTTCTTT | CASSSQSMNTEAFF
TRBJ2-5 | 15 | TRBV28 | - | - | TGTGCCAGCGGTTATGCAGGGACCTTCCAAGAGACCCAGTACTTC | CASGYAGTFQETQYF
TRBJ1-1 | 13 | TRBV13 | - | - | TGTGCCAGCAGCTTAGAAGCGAACACTGAAGCTTTCTTT | CASSLEANTEAFF
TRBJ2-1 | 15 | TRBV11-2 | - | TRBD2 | TGTGCCAGCAGCTTAGAGACTAGCGGTCTCAATGAGCAGTTCTTC | CASSLETSGLNEQFF
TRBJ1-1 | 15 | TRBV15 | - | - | TGTGCCACCAGCAGAGGGGACACCATGAACACTGAAGCTTTCTTT | CATSRGDTMNTEAFF
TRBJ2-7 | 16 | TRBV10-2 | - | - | TGCGCCAGCAGTCTCCTGGGGGCAGGGCCAACCTACGAGCAGTACTTC | CASSLLGAGPTYEQYF
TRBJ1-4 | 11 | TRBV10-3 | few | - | TGTGCCATCAGTAGCAGTGAAAAACTGTTTTTT | CAISSSEKLFF
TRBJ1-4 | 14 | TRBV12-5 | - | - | TGTGCTAGTGGTGGGACAAACTATAATGAAAAACTGTTTTTT | CASGGTNYNEKLFF
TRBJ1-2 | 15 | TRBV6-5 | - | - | TGTGCCAGCCTCGGAGGGACGGGAGGGAACTATGGCTACACCTTC | CASLGGTGGNYGYTF
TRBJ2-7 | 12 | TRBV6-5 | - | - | TGTGCCAGCAGTTACTCGTTCGGCGAGCAGTACTTC | CASSYSFGEQYF
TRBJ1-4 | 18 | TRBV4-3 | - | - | TGCGCCAGCAGCCAAGATGGAGGGCGGAGCCCTTCGGGAGAAAAACTGTTTTTT | CASSQDGGRSPSGEKLFF
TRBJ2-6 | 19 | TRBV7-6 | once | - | TGTGCCAGCAGCTTAATCCCTGGGGGCCCCGGGACTGGGGCCAACGTCCTGACTTTC | CASSLIPGGPGTGANVLTF
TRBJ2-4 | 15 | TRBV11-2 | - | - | TGTGCCAGCAGCTTAGATAGGCTAGCGAAAAACATTCAGTACTTC | CASSLDRLAKNIQYF
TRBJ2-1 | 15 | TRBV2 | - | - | TGTGCCAGCAGCCTTCTAGCCGCCAGCTACAATGAGCAGTTCTTC | CASSLLAASYNEQFF
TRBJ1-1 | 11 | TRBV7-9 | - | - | TGTGCCAGCAGCTCCTCCACTGAAGCTTTCTTT | CASSSSTEAFF
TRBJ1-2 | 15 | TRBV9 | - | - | TGTGCCAGCAGCGTAGAGGGTCAGGGCGGCGGTGGCTACACCTTC | CASSVEGQGGGGYTF
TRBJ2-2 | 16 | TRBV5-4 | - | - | TGTGCCAGCAGCTTGGGGGGGACGGTAGACACCGGGGAGCTGTTTTTT | CASSLGGTVDTGELFF
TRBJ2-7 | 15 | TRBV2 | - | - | TGTGCCAGCAATTCCCGCATCACGGATCCACCCGAGCAGTACTTC | CASNSRITDPPEQYF
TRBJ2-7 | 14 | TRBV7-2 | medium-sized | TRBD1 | TGTGCCAGCAGCTTAGGGACAGGATACTACGAGCAGTACTTC | CASSLGTGYYEQYF
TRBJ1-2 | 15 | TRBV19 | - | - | TGTGCCAGTAGTATAACCGCGGAGGCTAACTATGGCTACACCTTC | CASSITAEANYGYTF
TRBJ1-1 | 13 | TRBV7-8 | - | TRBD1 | TGTGCCTGGGGACAGGACAGGACCACTGAAGCTTTCTTT | CAWGQDRTTEAFF
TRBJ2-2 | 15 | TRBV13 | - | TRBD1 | TGTGCCAGCAGCCCTGGGACAGGGACCGCCGGGGAGCTGTTTTTT | CASSPGTGTAGELFF
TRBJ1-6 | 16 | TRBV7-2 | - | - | TGTGCCAGCAGCTTAATGGGGAGCTCCTATAATTCACCCCTCCACTTT | CASSLMGSSYNSPLHF
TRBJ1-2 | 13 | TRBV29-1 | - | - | TGCAGCGCCCTGAGTTCGATCCTCTATGGCTACACCTTC | CSALSSILYGYTF
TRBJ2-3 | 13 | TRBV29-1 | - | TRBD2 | TGCAGCGTTTCGGCGGGAGTGGGAGATACGCAGTATTTT | CSVSAGVGDTQYF
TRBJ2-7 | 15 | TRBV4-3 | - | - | TGCGCCAGCAGCCAAGGGACGGGGTATCCCTACGAGCAGTACTTC | CASSQGTGYPYEQYF
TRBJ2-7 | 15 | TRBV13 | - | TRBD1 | TGTGCCAGCAGCTTAGCCGGGACAGGGCTTTACGAGCAGTACTTC | CASSLAGTGLYEQYF
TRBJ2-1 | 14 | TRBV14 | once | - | TGTGCCAGCAGCCAGATCACCGTCTCCAATGAGCAGTTCTTC | CASSQITVSNEQFF
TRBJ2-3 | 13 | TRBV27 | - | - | TGTGCCAGCAAGGAACACAACACAGATACGCAGTATTTT | CASKEHNTDTQYF
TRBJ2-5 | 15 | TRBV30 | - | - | TGTGCCTGGACCACTTCGGCAGGCTTACAAGAGACCCAGTACTTC | CAWTTSAGLQETQYF
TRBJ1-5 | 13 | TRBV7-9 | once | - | TGTGCCAGCAGCTTGGGGCCCAATCAGCCCCAGCATTTT | CASSLGPNQPQHF
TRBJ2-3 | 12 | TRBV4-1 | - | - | TGCGCCAGCAGCCAGGCCACAGATACGCAGTATTTT | CASSQATDTQYF
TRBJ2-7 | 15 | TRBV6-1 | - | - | TGTGCCAGCAGTGAAAGCTGGCAGGGGCTAAGGGAGCAGTACTTC | CASSESWQGLREQYF